The entry below gives a single T cell receptor beta chain sequence along with its context. The CDR3 runs to 14 residues. CDR1 and CDR2 (germline): SEHNR, FQNEAQ (reference sequence). Trimming shortened V by 2 bases and J by 3 bases, and 8 bases separated the two germline ends. The entry originates in a study of control samples from healthy donors and cancer patients. Method: immunoSEQ multiplex PCR; TCRdb's copy keeps in-frame clones and lacks some. The sample table sets out about 190,000 clones. Sequencing was performed on blood. The genes are TRBV7-9 and TRBJ2-1; no firm D call. This TCR came from a woman in her 30s in good health. In nucleotides, the CDR3 is TGTGCCAGCAGCTTACCTTACGACTACAATGAGCAGTTCTTC. This translates into CASSLPYDYNEQFF.